The 9 T cell receptor beta chains below come from one sample, sequenced in a study of T cells in Graves' hyperthyroidism and ophthalmopathy. The CDR3 regions of TCR beta were amplified from RNA transcripts. Using the HTBI primer set, a first-round RT-PCR was run on the TCR CDR3. One entry per CDR3 protein, called by TCRdb with MiXCR from the multiplex PCR reads. This table has fewer than 750,000 distinct CDR3 sequences, around 42% appearing once. The material sequenced was peripheral blood or thyroid tissue (not recorded which). The receptors originated from a woman aged 18-29 years with Graves' hyperthyroidism.

At least ten counts were recorded for this clonotype. This chain uses TRBV20-1 with TRBJ1-4; TRBD1 might be the D (5 bases). CDR1 is DFQATT, CDR2 SNEGSKA, per germline (reference sequence). Deletions cut 6 bases from V and 11 bases from J, with 28 bases between. The CDR3 runs to 16 residues. The CDR3 coding sequence is TGCAGTGCCCCCTACCCGACAGCCTTATCGAGGAGGAAACTGTTTTTT. This translates into CSAPYPTALSRRKLFF.

The chain combines TRBV19 with TRBJ2-2; D uncertain. V was clipped by 3 bases and J by 3 bases, with 5 bases between them. CDR1 is LNHDA and CDR2 is SQIVND in the germline V gene (reference sequence). CDR3 size: 13 residues. The CDR3 is CASSMVDTGELFF. CDR3 in DNA: TGTGCCAGTAGTATGGTGGACACCGGGGAGCTGTTTTTT.

This clonotype was detected many times. V gene TRBV29-1 combines with J gene TRBJ2-7; D is tentatively TRBD1 or TRBD2 (5 bases each). The V end was cut by 6 bases, the J end by 0 bases, with 15 bases between. Germline V lookup: CDR1 SQVTM, CDR2 ANQGSEA. The CDR3 sequence is 14 residues long. The CDR3 DNA reads as TGCAGCGTGTGGCTAGGTGGGGGCTCCTACGAGCAGTACTTC. This codes for CSVWLGGGSYEQYF.

The chain carries TRBV7-9 and TRBJ2-5; D uncertain. Germline V lookup: CDR1 SEHNR, CDR2 FQNEAQ (reference sequence). V was trimmed by 5 bases and J by 5 bases, leaving 9 bases between them. This CDR3 spans 12 amino acids. The CDR3 nucleotides read TGTGCCAGCAGCGGGATATCGGAGACCCAGTACTTC. Its translation: CASSGISETQYF.

This clonotype occurred many times. The J gene is TRBJ1-2, the V gene TRBV5-1; D remains unclear. Trimming removed 0 bases at V and 4 bases at J, with 13 bases between. The length of the CDR3 is 15 residues. Germline CDR1 reads SGHRS; CDR2 reads YFSETQ. The CDR3 DNA follows: TGCGCCAGCAGCTTGGATCCCGACCGCTTCTATGGCTACACCTTC. Amino acid sequence: CASSLDPDRFYGYTF.

This clonotype was observed at least ten times. V usage is TRBV4-2 and J usage is TRBJ1-2; D remains ambiguous. The germline V gene encodes CDR1 LGHNA and CDR2 YNFKEQ. Deletions cut 0 bases from V and 2 bases from J, with 10 bases between. The CDR3 runs 15 residues. Here the CDR3 reads CASSQDETVNYGYTF. The CDR3 region has the DNA TGTGCCAGCAGCCAAGATGAAACAGTCAACTATGGCTACACCTTC.

The chain combines TRBV20-1 with TRBJ2-3; TRBD2 matches at 7 bases. This CDR3 is built from 18 residues. Germline V gene sequence: CDR1 DFQATT, CDR2 SNEGSKA (reference sequence). Trimming removed 6 bases from V and 3 bases from J; junction bases left unmatched: 21. This CDR3 is CSAIYPQQAGAGTDTQYF. The CDR3 nucleotides read TGCAGTGCCATTTACCCCCAGCAGGCGGGAGCGGGGACAGATACGCAGTATTTT.

This clonotype was seen at least ten times. The rearrangement joins TRBV7-9 to TRBJ1-4; the match to TRBD1 covers 8 bases. J lost 0 bases, V lost 3 bases, and 12 bases had no gene match. This CDR3 comprises 19 residues. In germline, CDR1 is SEHNR, CDR2 FQNEAQ (reference sequence). The CDR3 region is CASSFRTGFIRTTNEKLFF. The CDR3 coding sequence is TGTGCCAGCAGCTTCAGGACAGGGTTTATTCGGACAACTAATGAAAAACTGTTTTTT.

Ten or more counts support this clonotype. V gene TRBV9 combines with J gene TRBJ2-7; 12 bases line up with TRBD2. CDR1 and CDR2 (germline): SGDLS, YYNGEE. V lost 3 bases and J lost 6; bases outside the gene matches: 10. The CDR3 sequence is 16 residues long. In DNA, the CDR3 is TGTGCCAGCAGCGCGAGAGAGACTAGCGGGAGCTCCGAGCAGTACTTC. Translation: CASSARETSGSSEQYF. The whole variable domain, filled in from reference TRBV9 and TRBJ2-7, reads DSGVTQTPKHLITATGQRVTLRCSPRSGDLSVYWYQQSLDQGLQFLIQYYNGEERAKGNILERFSAQQFPDLHSELNLSSLELGDSALYFCASSARETSGSSEQYFGPGTRLTVT.